This is a list of T cell receptor beta chains from one sample in a study of PD-1 blockade in classical Hodgkin lymphoma. The data were produced by immunoSEQ multiplex PCR, yet TCRdb's version contains in-frame clones alone and is incomplete. The repertoire holds 20,000 to 25,000 clones, with approximately 80% as singletons. This material consisted of peripheral blood mononuclear cells (PBMCs), taken before the fourth cycle of nivolumab. Receptor source: a human donor with classical Hodgkin lymphoma. The CDR3 runs from the conserved cysteine through the conserved F or W. The D gene is left open where the match is weak. Not every row has a clone size; where given, it reads once, few, many or a size class.

v_gene,abundance,j_gene,d_gene,CDR3nt,CDR3aa
TRBV7-3,-,TRBJ2-5,-,TGTGCCAGCAGCTTAAGTCGGGGGGCACCTCAGTACTTC,CASSLSRGAPQYF
TRBV2,-,TRBJ1-1,-,TGTGCCAGCAGCACAGACAGGCACACTGAAGCTTTCTTT,CASSTDRHTEAFF
TRBV4-1,-,TRBJ2-6,TRBD1,TGCGCCAGCAGCCAAGACCTCAGGGGGTCTGGGGCCAACGTCCTGACTTTC,CASSQDLRGSGANVLTF
TRBV9,-,TRBJ1-2,-,TGTGCCAGCAGCCGCGAAACTACAGGAGGGTATGGCTACACCTTC,CASSRETTGGYGYTF
TRBV6-5,-,TRBJ2-7,-,TGTGCCAGCAGTCGGGGACTCACCGGATTTGGCGAGCAGTACTTC,CASSRGLTGFGEQYF
TRBV7-9,-,TRBJ2-5,-,TGTGCCAGCCTGCCAGAATGGTACCAAGAGACCCAGTACTTC,CASLPEWYQETQYF
TRBV18,medium-sized,TRBJ1-2,-,TGTGCCAGCTCACTAGAGGAGACAGTCGGGTATGGCTACACCTTC,CASSLEETVGYGYTF
TRBV27,-,TRBJ2-7,TRBD1,TGTGCCAGCAGTTTGGGGAACAGGGGGCGGAACGAGCAGTACTTC,CASSLGNRGRNEQYF
TRBV7-9,once,TRBJ2-3,-,TGTGCCAGCAGCTTACAGAGTACAGATACGCAGTATTTT,CASSLQSTDTQYF
TRBV21-1,-,TRBJ1-1,-,TGTGCCAGCAGCTCACAGACTGCGACCGGGCCCACTGAAGCTTTCTTT,CASSSQTATGPTEAFF
TRBV7-9,-,TRBJ2-5,-,TGTGCCAGCAGCCCGGGCCAAAACTTTCAAGAGACCCAGTACTTC,CASSPGQNFQETQYF
TRBV6-1,-,TRBJ1-5,-,TGTGCCAGCAGTGACAGGCCCTTCCAGCCCCAGCATTTT,CASSDRPFQPQHF
TRBV29-1,-,TRBJ1-5,-,TGCAGCGTCGCTACAGGGATTGGGCAGCCCCAGCATTTT,CSVATGIGQPQHF
TRBV2,few,TRBJ1-6,-,TGTGCCAGCAGTGAATCAGGGCCGTTTTTATCACCCCTCCACTTT,CASSESGPFLSPLHF
TRBV28,few,TRBJ1-5,-,TGTGCCAGCAGTCGGGACGTACGTTATCAGCCCCAGCATTTT,CASSRDVRYQPQHF
TRBV5-1,-,TRBJ2-3,-,TGCGCCAGCAGCTTGGGTCAGGCACCCACAGATACGCAGTATTTT,CASSLGQAPTDTQYF
TRBV2,-,TRBJ2-7,TRBD2,TGTGCCAGCAGTGTTAGCGGGTCTAGCTCCTACGAGCAGTACTTC,CASSVSGSSSYEQYF
TRBV5-4,-,TRBJ2-1,TRBD2,TGTGCCAGCAGCCAAGGACTAGCGGGACGGAGGTCCTACAATGAGCAGTTCTTC,CASSQGLAGRRSYNEQFF
TRBV28,-,TRBJ2-7,-,TGTGCCAGCAGTTCACGGACGAGGTGGGTGGGCGAGCAGTACTTC,CASSSRTRWVGEQYF
TRBV29-1,-,TRBJ2-7,TRBD2,TGCAGCGTTGCAGCGGGGGAGGATGGCGAGCAGTACTTC,CSVAAGEDGEQYF
TRBV6-5,medium-sized,TRBJ1-5,-,TGTGCCAGCAACCCAGGGCCGGAGCGCAATCAGCCCCAGCATTTT,CASNPGPERNQPQHF
TRBV27,-,TRBJ2-3,-,TGTGCCAGCAGTTTGGTTCCTAGGGGCACAGATACGCAGTATTTT,CASSLVPRGTDTQYF
TRBV2,-,TRBJ2-6,TRBD1,TGTGCCAGTTGGGACAGCTATTCCTCTGGGGCCAACGTCCTGACTTTC,CASWDSYSSGANVLTF
TRBV5-4,-,TRBJ2-7,-,TGTGCCAGCACATCTAGGGTTGGGGAGCAGTACTTC,CASTSRVGEQYF
TRBV6-1,-,TRBJ2-4,TRBD1,TGTGCCAGCAGTGAATTGGGACAGGGGGAGGTCAACATTCAGTACTTC,CASSELGQGEVNIQYF
TRBV27,-,TRBJ2-1,-,TGTGCCATCACGAAGTCCGGGACTCCTGTGAACCTCGAACCCTACAATGAGCAGTTCTTC,CAITKSGTPVNLEPYNEQFF
TRBV7-6,-,TRBJ2-3,-,TGTGCCAGCAGCTTAGAATGGAGCACAGATACGCAGTATTTT,CASSLEWSTDTQYF
TRBV7-2,-,TRBJ1-2,-,TGTGCCAGCAGCTTAAACCGGGACCCCTTCTATGGCTACACCTTC,CASSLNRDPFYGYTF
TRBV2,-,TRBJ2-5,TRBD2,TGTGCCAGCAGGAGAGACCTAGCGGGGGGGCGGGAGACCCAGTACTTC,CASRRDLAGGRETQYF
TRBV5-4,-,TRBJ2-5,-,TGTGCCAGCAGCTTGAACCAGGGGCCTCAGGAGACCCAGTACTTC,CASSLNQGPQETQYF
TRBV2,-,TRBJ1-1,-,TGTGCCAGCAGTGGACAGATGAACACTGAAGCTTTCTTT,CASSGQMNTEAFF
TRBV6-5,-,TRBJ1-2,-,TGTGCCAGCAGTTACTCTCGTTCGGGGGCCACTGGCTACACCTTC,CASSYSRSGATGYTF
TRBV4-1,-,TRBJ2-5,-,TGCGCCAGCAGCCCAGGGAGAGAGACCCAGTACTTC,CASSPGRETQYF
TRBV27,-,TRBJ2-1,TRBD1,TGTGCCAGCAGTCTTGACAGGGGGGCCTACAATGAGCAGTTCTTC,CASSLDRGAYNEQFF
TRBV27,-,TRBJ1-1,-,TGTGCCAGCAGTTTATTCAGGGGCATCACTGAAGCTTTCTTT,CASSLFRGITEAFF
TRBV5-1,-,TRBJ2-5,-,TGCGCCAGCAGCTTTCAGGGGACCCAAGAGACCCAGTACTTC,CASSFQGTQETQYF
TRBV4-2,-,TRBJ2-3,TRBD1,TGTGCCAGCAGCCAAGAGATCCGGGACAGGTGGGTCGATACGCAGTATTTT,CASSQEIRDRWVDTQYF
TRBV5-1,once,TRBJ2-1,-,TGCGCCAGCAGCTTGGTAGGGCACAATGAGCAGTTCTTC,CASSLVGHNEQFF
TRBV7-3,-,TRBJ1-2,TRBD1,TGTGCCAGCAGCATTTCCGGGACAGGGACATATGGCTACACCTTC,CASSISGTGTYGYTF
TRBV7-7,-,TRBJ2-5,TRBD1,TGTGCCAGCAGCCGGGACAGGGGGTTCCAAGAGACCCAGTACTTC,CASSRDRGFQETQYF
TRBV2,-,TRBJ2-3,TRBD1,TGTGCCAGCGGAGGACAGGGTCTTGGGGATACGCAGTATTTT,CASGGQGLGDTQYF